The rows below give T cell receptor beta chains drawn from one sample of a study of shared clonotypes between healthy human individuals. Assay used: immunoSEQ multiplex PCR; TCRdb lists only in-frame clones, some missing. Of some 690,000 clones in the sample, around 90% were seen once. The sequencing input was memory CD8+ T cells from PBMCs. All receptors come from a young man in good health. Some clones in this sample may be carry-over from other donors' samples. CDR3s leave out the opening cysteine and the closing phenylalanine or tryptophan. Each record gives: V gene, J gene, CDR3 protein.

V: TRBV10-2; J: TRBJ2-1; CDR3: ASSMDSALV
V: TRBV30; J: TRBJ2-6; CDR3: AWSNTRISGANVLT
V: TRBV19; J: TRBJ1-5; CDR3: ASSDRAGQPQH
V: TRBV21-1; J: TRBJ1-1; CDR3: ASSKVGGRETEAF
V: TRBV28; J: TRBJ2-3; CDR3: ASSARSEDTQY
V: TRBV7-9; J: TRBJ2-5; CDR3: ASSRRVGSQETQY
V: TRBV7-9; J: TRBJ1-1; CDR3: ASSLGPTEAF
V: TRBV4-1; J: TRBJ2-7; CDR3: ASSPDRVASYEQY
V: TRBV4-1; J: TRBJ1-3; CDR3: ASSPRGRGNTIY
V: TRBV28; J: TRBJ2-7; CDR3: ASSLAGTLYEQY
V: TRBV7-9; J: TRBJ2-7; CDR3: ASSFGGKQY
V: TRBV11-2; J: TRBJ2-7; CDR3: ASSIQGQGIYEQY